One and the same sample provided the 22 T cell receptor beta chains below, sequenced in a study of blood T cells in healthy people across ages. A second PCR of 7 to 11 cycles used a sample-barcoded 5' primer and a J-beta primer mix. TCRdb re-analysed the 5' RACE reads in MiXCR, keeping a single row per CDR3 protein. The sample consists of roughly 860,000 distinct CDR3 sequences, 55% to 65% of them appearing once. Sequenced sample: blood. These receptors were obtained from a man aged 30 to 45 in good health.

The chain is built from TRBV2 and TRBJ2-5; TRBD1 matches 7 bases. The CDR3 contains 14 residues. Germline lookup yields CDR1 SNHLY and CDR2 FYNNEI. Losses at the gene ends were 7 bases for V and 5 bases for J; bases not matched to a gene: 10. The CDR3 here is CASKEGQSRETQYF. The DNA for the CDR3 is TGTGCCAGCAAAGAGGGACAGTCCAGGGAGACCCAGTACTTC. Supplemented by reference TRBV2 and TRBJ2-5, the full variable domain reads EPEVTQTPSHQVTQMGQEVILRCVPISNHLYFYWYRQILGQKVEFLVSFYNNEISEKSEIFDDQFSVERPDGSNFTLKIRSTKLEDSAMYFCASKEGQSRETQYFGPGTRLLVL.

This sequence joins TRBV20-1 and TRBJ1-6; D is possibly TRBD1 (5 bases). Germline CDR1 DFQATT, CDR2 SNEGSKA (reference sequence). The ends were cut back, 3 bases at V and 14 bases at J, with 17 bases in the middle. The CDR3 spans 13 residues. CDR3 in amino acids: CSASALRVGALHF. In DNA, the CDR3 is TGCAGTGCTAGTGCGCTCAGGGTTGGTGCCCTCCACTTT.

This sequence joins TRBV29-1 and TRBJ1-2, with 8 positions matching TRBD1. Trimming at V came to 3 bases and at J to 12 bases, leaving 9 bases not matched to a gene. CDR1 SQVTM and CDR2 ANQGSEA come from the germline V gene. This CDR3 is built from 12 residues. The chain's CDR3 is CSVDQGAQGHTF. CDR3 in DNA: TGCAGCGTTGATCAGGGGGCGCAGGGCCACACCTTC.

This rearrangement joins TRBV5-1 to TRBJ2-3, with 7 bases that match TRBD2. The V gene end was trimmed by 4 bases and the J gene end by 0 bases; junction bases not matched to a gene: 5. The CDR3 has 15 amino acids. CDR1 and CDR2 (germline): SGHRS, YFSETQ. This CDR3 reads CASSDSGASTDTQYF. As DNA, the CDR3 is TGCGCCAGCAGCGACAGCGGGGCTAGCACAGATACGCAGTATTTT.

This clonotype was counted at least ten times. V is TRBV4-3 and J is TRBJ2-1; no firm D call. Per germline, CDR1 LGHNA and CDR2 YSLEER. V was shortened by 1 base and J by 4 bases, with 11 bases between the two germline ends. The CDR3 covers 15 residues. Written as DNA, the CDR3 is TGCGCCAGCAGCCAAGGGTGGACGGAGTACAATGAGCAGTTCTTC. Protein product: CASSQGWTEYNEQFF.

The rearrangement joins TRBV20-1 to TRBJ2-1; tentatively, D is TRBD2 (5 bases). This CDR3 contains 10 residues. With 6 bases removed from V and 10 bases from J, the gap between germline ends came to 10 bases. Germline V gene lookup returns CDR1 DFQATT and CDR2 SNEGSKA (reference sequence). The CDR3: CSAGRGEQFF. Here the CDR3 DNA reads TGCAGTGCCGGGCGCGGGGAGCAGTTCTTC.

This sequence joins TRBV7-9 and TRBJ1-5, with no clear D. Per germline, CDR1 SEHNR and CDR2 FQNEAQ (reference sequence). V was trimmed by 1 base and J by 0 bases, leaving 7 bases between them. This CDR3 is built from 15 residues. The CDR3 nucleotides are TGTGCCAGCAGCTTAGGAACATATAGCAATCAGCCCCAGCATTTT. This sequence encodes CASSLGTYSNQPQHF.

This clonotype was seen only a few times. The CDR3 protein is CASSGLGGYEQYF. For the CDR3, the DNA is TGCGCCAGCTCAGGACTGGGTGGCTACGAGCAGTACTTC. The chain couples TRBV5-1 to TRBJ2-7, with D possibly matching TRBD2 (5 bases). V was clipped by 7 bases and J by 3 bases, with 14 bases between them. Germline V gene lookup returns CDR1 SGHRS and CDR2 YFSETQ. This CDR3 region has 13 residues.

The chain is built from TRBV20-1 and TRBJ2-7; D is unresolved. With the DNA end fitting TRBJ2-5 better, the J assignment may be wrong. The germline V gene encodes CDR1 DFQATT and CDR2 SNEGSKA (reference sequence). CDR3 length: 11 amino acids. The CDR3 region has the DNA TGCAGTGCTAGTGTTCGTGAGACCCAGTACTTC. Translated: CSASVRETQYF.

The rearrangement links TRBV12-3 or TRBV12-4 to TRBJ1-2; no clear D gene. V lost 3 bases and J 2 bases, leaving 13 bases between the germline ends. The CDR3 length is 15 residues. The CDR3 DNA follows: TGTGCCAGCAGTTTCGGCAATCAGGCCAACTATGGCTACACCTTC. It translates to CASSFGNQANYGYTF.

This chain links TRBV12-3 or TRBV12-4 with TRBJ1-2, with 7 bases fitting TRBD1. V trimming: 6 bases; J trimming: 4 bases; junction bases outside the gene matches: 8. The CDR3 is 14 residues long. The CDR3 region is CASSSRGQSYGYTF. The CDR3 DNA reads TGTGCCAGCAGCTCCAGGGGACAGTCCTATGGCTACACCTTC.

The chain uses TRBV29-1 and TRBJ2-7; tentative D call: TRBD1 (6 bases). V was cut by 0 bases and J by 1 base, with 10 bases left in between. CDR1 and CDR2 (germline): SQVTM, ANQGSEA. There are 14 residues in the CDR3. CDR3 sequence: CSVEDQTGSYEQYF. CDR3 bases: TGCAGCGTTGAAGATCAGACAGGATCCTACGAGCAGTACTTC.

V gene TRBV9 combines with J gene TRBJ2-1; possibly TRBD1 or TRBD2 for D (5 bases each). Germline V gene lookup returns CDR1 SGDLS and CDR2 YYNGEE. V was cut by 5 bases and J by 5 bases, with 20 bases left in between. The CDR3 has 16 amino acids. CDR3 protein: CASSPPLASGHNEQFF. The DNA of the CDR3 is TGTGCCAGCAGTCCCCCCCTGGCGTCGGGGCACAATGAGCAGTTCTTC.

V and J are TRBV24-1 and TRBJ1-2; a possible D gene is TRBD1 (6 bases). Germline V lookup: CDR1 KGHDR, CDR2 SFDVKD. The CDR3 has 14 residues. Deletions cut 4 bases from V and 7 bases from J, with 15 bases between. DNA of the CDR3: TGTGCCACCAGTGACGAACAGGGACCTCGTGGCTACACCTTC. This translates into CATSDEQGPRGYTF.

The V and J genes are TRBV20-1 and TRBJ2-3; 7 nucleotides align to TRBD2. V was clipped by 1 base and J by 1 base; unmatched bases: 5. Germline loops: CDR1 DFQATT, CDR2 SNEGSKA (reference sequence). The CDR3 has 15 amino acids. As DNA, the CDR3 is TGCAGTGCTAGAGGGAGGGGACTACGCACAGATACGCAGTATTTT. This translates into CSARGRGLRTDTQYF.

As DNA, the CDR3 is TGTGCCAGCACGGAGGAGAACACAGATACGCAGTATTTT. It specifies CASTEENTDTQYF. The V and J genes are TRBV2 and TRBJ2-3, with TRBD2 as a possible D gene (5 bases). Germline CDR1 reads SNHLY; CDR2 reads FYNNEI. V lost 7 bases and J 2 bases, leaving 10 bases between the germline ends. The CDR3 sequence is 13 residues long.

This chain joins TRBV3-1 and TRBJ1-2, with 10 bases identical to TRBD1. CDR3 size: 16 residues. The germline V gene has CDR1 LGHDT and CDR2 YNNKEL (reference sequence). Trimming removed 4 bases from V and 6 bases from J; junction bases left unmatched: 11. This chain's CDR3 is CASSRDRQGARNGYTF. CDR3 coding DNA: TGTGCCAGCAGCCGAGATCGACAGGGGGCACGGAATGGCTACACCTTC.

The chain employs TRBV6-5 and TRBJ1-1; D uncertain. Germline V lookup: CDR1 MNHEY, CDR2 SVGAGI. The CDR3 is 12 amino acids. V was shortened by 6 bases and J by 9 bases, with 14 bases between the two germline ends. The CDR3 loop is CASRTTARKAFF. CDR3 in DNA: TGTGCCAGCAGAACTACAGCCCGCAAAGCTTTCTTT.

The genes are TRBV5-6 and TRBJ2-3, with a weak D call TRBD1 (5 bases). The CDR3 is 16 amino acids. Trimming pared 0 bases from V and 6 bases from J, leaving 17 bases between. Germline assignment: CDR1 SGHDT and CDR2 YYEEEE. CDR3 DNA sequence: TGTGCCAGCAGCTTGGGACAGTTGGGCAGGAAGGATACGCAGTATTTT. It codes for CASSLGQLGRKDTQYF. Complete variable domain (other parts from reference TRBV5-6 and TRBJ2-3): DAGVTQSPTHLIKTRGQQVTLRCSPKSGHDTVSWYQQALGQGPQFIFQYYEEEERQRGNFPDRFSGHQFPNYSSELNVNALLLGDSALYLCASSLGQLGRKDTQYFGPGTRLTVL.

This sequence joins TRBV9 and TRBJ1-1, with a possible D match to TRBD1 (6 bases). V gave up 0 bases and J gave up 4 bases, with 16 bases separating them. Germline V gives CDR1 SGDLS, CDR2 YYNGEE. The CDR3 is 16 residues long. The CDR3 region has the DNA TGTGCCAGCAGCGTAGGCGTGGCACAGGGAGGCACTGAAGCTTTCTTT. Amino acids: CASSVGVAQGGTEAFF. Based on the CDR3 plus reference TRBV9 and TRBJ1-1, the full variable domain is DSGVTQTPKHLITATGQRVTLRCSPRSGDLSVYWYQQSLDQGLQFLIQYYNGEERAKGNILERFSAQQFPDLHSELNLSSLELGDSALYFCASSVGVAQGGTEAFFGQGTRLTVV.

This clonotype was picked up a small number of times. The chain recombines TRBV10-3 with TRBJ2-7; TRBD2 agrees at 7 bases. V lost 4 bases, J lost 7 bases, and 10 bases stayed unmatched. The CDR3 consists of 14 residues. Germline CDR1 is ENHRY and CDR2 is SYGVKD. The CDR3 spells CAISVTSAGGEQYF. The CDR3 nucleotides read TGTGCCATCAGTGTCACTAGCGCGGGTGGAGAGCAGTACTTC.

This clonotype was observed a few times. The gene calls are TRBV4-2 and TRBJ1-6, with D possibly matching TRBD1 (6 bases). The V gene lost 0 bases and the J gene lost 5 bases, with 11 bases spanning the gap. The germline CDR1 and CDR2 sequences are LGHNA and YNFKEQ. This CDR3 contains 16 residues. The CDR3 is CASSQDPRTDNSPLHF. The CDR3, as DNA: TGTGCCAGCAGCCAAGATCCACGGACAGATAATTCACCCCTCCACTTT.